Sequencing of this T cell receptor beta chain was carried out in a study of T cell responses to AZD1222 COVID-19 vaccine. The CDR3 loop spans 13 amino acids. The germline V gene has CDR1 LGHDT and CDR2 YNNKEL (reference sequence). V shed 1 base and J shed 4 bases, with 8 bases lying between them. For this clone: Its cognate antigen is unknown.

Using immunoSEQ multiplex PCR, the repertoire was profiled, and TCRdb retains in-frame clones only, with some absent. Among 90,000 to 130,000 clones, roughly 89% were seen once, and the ten largest hold about 3%. Overall study findings and caveats: In a largely white British group with more females than males, clonal diversity was possibly underestimated. Samples come after the peak T cell response, not at day 14. The span of vaccine-associated CD4 TCRs extended across spike, with dominance at 160-218 and 743-854.

The receptor was isolated from an adult in good health. Source: peripheral blood, taken on day 0 of MenACWY control vaccination. The chain employs TRBV3-1 (or the pseudogene TRBV3-2) and TRBJ2-7, with D perhaps TRBD2 (5 bases). CDR3 amino acids: CASSQGRAYEQYF. The CDR3 DNA is TGTGCCAGCAGCCAAGGGCGGGCATACGAGCAGTACTTC.